Each of the 3 T cell receptor beta chains below was sequenced from the same sample in a study of CD8+CD57+ T cells in acquired aplastic anemia. Genomic DNA, the template, was used for profiling of the TCR beta VDJ and CDR3. TCRdb analysed the reads with MiXCR anew, one entry per CDR3 protein. The table records about 130,000 distinct CDR3 sequences, more than 40% of them present only once. The sequencing input was sorted CD4+, CD8+, or CD8+CD57+ T cells (not recorded which) from PBMCs. Every receptor here comes from a human donor in good health, serving as a control.

The CDR3 nucleotides are TGTGCCAGCAGTTCACTCCCCCGACTAGCGGGCCCTAGGGACGTCGGGGAGCTGTTTTTT. Translating it yields CASSSLPRLAGPRDVGELFF. V and J are TRBV12-3 or TRBV12-4 and TRBJ2-2; 10 nucleotides agree with TRBD2. The CDR3 length is 20 residues. With 4 bases clipped from V and 7 bases from J, the junction kept 21 bases outside the gene matches.

The chain employs TRBV2 and TRBJ2-1, with 14 bases identical to TRBD2. Losses at the gene ends were 6 bases for V and 7 bases for J; bases not matched to a gene: 5. From germline, CDR1 is SNHLY and CDR2 FYNNEI. The CDR3 totals 15 residues. In DNA, the CDR3 is TGTGCCAGCAGGACTAGCGGGGGGGCCGGGAATGAGCAGTTCTTC. It is translated as CASRTSGGAGNEQFF.

About this clonotype itself: A much larger clone differs from this one at a single base, so this may be a read error. The chain uses TRBV12-3 or TRBV12-4 and TRBJ2-7, with D unclear. The assigned J gene may be wrong: the sequence end matches TRBJ2-1 better. This CDR3 is built from 12 residues. CDR3 bases: TGTGCCAGCAGTTTAGGGGTAGATGAGCAGTTCTTC. Amino acids: CASSLGVDEQFF.